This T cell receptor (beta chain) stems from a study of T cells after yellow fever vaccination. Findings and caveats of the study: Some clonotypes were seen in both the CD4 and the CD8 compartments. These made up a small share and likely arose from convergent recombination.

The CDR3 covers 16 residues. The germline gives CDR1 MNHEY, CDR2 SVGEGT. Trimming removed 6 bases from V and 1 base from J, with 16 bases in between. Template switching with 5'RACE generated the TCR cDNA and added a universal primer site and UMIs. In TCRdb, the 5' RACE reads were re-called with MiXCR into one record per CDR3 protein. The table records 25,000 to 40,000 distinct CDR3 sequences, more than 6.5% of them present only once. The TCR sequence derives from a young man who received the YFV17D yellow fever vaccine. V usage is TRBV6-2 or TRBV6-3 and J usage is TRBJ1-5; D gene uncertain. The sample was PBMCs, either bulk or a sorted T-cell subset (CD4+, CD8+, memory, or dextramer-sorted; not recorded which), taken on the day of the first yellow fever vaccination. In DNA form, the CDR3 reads TGTGCCAGCAGCAAAGGGCCCCGGGAAAGCAATCAGCCCCAGCATTTT. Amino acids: CASSKGPRESNQPQHF.